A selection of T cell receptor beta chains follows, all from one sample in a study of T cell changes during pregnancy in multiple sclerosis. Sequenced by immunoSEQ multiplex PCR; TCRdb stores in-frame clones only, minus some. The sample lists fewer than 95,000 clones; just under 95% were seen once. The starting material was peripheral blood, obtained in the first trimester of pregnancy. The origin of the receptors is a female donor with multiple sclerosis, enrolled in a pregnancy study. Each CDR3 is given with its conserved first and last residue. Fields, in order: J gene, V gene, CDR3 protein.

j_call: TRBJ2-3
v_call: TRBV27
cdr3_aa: CASRRAGGTDTQYF

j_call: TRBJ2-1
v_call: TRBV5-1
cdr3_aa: CASVLGAAGSYNEQFF

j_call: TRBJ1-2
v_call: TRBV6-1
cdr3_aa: CASSKTFPGYGYTF

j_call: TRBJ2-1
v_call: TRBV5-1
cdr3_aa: CASSLGTSGGDEQFF

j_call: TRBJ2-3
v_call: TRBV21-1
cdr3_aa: CATGLLAGTSGAGGTDTQYF

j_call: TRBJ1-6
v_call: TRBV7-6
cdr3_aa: CASSLGGGPLHF

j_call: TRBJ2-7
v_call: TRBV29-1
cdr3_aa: CSVVTEIYEQYF

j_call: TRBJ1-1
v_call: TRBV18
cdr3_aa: CASSPPGIGRAFGAFF

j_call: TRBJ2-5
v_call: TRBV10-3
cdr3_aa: CAISETGTGSETQYF

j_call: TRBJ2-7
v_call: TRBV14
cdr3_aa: CASSQLPGLAAYEQYF

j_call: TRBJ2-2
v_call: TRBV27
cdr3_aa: CASRTASIRTEGTGELFF

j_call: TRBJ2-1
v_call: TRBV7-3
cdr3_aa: CASSPGGPGEQFF

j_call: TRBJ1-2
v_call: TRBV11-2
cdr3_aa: CASSLDPGQYGYTF